Given below is one T cell receptor beta chain in context. Its antigen is currently unknown. The protocol was immunoSEQ multiplex PCR, while the TCRdb copy is restricted to in-frame clones and leaves out a portion. The table has 55,000 to 65,000 clones, around four fifths seen once. This specimen comes from a study of pediatric ulcerative colitis. Findings and limits, study-wide: In rectum, acute severe colitis had expanded clones and less diversity.

Germline V lookup: CDR1 MGHDK, CDR2 SYGVNS. V was trimmed by 4 bases and J by 0 bases, leaving 10 bases between them. This CDR3 has 15 residues. The sequence was obtained from a boy aged 5-17 years with moderate ulcerative colitis. The sequenced material came from blood. The J gene is TRBJ1-3, the V gene TRBV25-1; a possible D gene is TRBD1 (5 bases). This CDR3 reads CASSAPGFSGNTIYF. Here the CDR3 DNA reads TGTGCCAGCAGTGCTCCAGGGTTCTCTGGAAACACCATATATTTT.